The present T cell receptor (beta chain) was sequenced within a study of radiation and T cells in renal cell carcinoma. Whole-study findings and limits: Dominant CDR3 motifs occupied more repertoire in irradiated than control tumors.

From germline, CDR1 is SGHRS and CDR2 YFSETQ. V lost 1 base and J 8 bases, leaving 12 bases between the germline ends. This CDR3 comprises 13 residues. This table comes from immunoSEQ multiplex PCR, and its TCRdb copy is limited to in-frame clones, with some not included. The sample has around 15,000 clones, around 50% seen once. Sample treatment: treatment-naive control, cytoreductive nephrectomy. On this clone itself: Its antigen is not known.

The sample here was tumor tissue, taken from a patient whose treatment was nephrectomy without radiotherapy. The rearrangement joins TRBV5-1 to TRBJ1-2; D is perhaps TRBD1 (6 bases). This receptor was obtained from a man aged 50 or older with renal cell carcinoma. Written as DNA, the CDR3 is TGCGCCAGCAGCTTGACAGGGATTTCCGGCTACACCTTC. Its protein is CASSLTGISGYTF. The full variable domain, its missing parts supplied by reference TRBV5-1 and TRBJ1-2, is KAGVTQTPRYLIKTRGQQVTLSCSPISGHRSVSWYQQTPGQGLQFLFEYFSETQRNKGNFPGRFSGRQFSNSRSEMNVSTLELGDSALYLCASSLTGISGYTFGSGTRLTVV.